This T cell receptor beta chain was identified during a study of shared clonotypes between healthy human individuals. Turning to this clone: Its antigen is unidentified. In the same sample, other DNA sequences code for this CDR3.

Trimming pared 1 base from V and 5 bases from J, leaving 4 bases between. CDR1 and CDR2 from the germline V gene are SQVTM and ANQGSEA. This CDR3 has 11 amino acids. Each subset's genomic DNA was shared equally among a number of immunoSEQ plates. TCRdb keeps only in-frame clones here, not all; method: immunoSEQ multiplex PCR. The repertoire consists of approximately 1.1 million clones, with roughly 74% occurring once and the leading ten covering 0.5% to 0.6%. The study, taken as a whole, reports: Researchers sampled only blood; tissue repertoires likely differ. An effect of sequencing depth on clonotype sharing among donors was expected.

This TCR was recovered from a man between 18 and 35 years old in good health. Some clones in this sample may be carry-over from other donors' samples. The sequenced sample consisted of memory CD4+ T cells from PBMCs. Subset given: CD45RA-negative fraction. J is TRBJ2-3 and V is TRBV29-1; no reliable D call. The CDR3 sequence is CSVEGGDTQYF. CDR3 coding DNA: TGCAGCGTTGAAGGGGGAGATACGCAGTATTTT.